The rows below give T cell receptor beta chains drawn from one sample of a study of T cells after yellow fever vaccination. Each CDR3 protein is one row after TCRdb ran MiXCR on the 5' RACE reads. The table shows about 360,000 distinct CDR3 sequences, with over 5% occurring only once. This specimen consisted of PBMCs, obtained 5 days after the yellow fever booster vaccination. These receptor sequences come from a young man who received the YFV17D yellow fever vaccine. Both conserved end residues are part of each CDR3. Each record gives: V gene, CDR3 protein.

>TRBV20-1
CSAARGGTKYEQYF
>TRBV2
CAGNSGSSDEQYF
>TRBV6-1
CASTPAGGGNQPQHF
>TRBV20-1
CSASLAGSTDTQYF
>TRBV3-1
CASSLGTTGSSYTGELFF
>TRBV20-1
CSARARQGAIDEKLFF
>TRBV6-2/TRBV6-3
CASSYGASGHNEQFF
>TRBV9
CASSVAGNTEAFF
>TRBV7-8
CASSATRYEQYF
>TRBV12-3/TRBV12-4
CASSLKRARATQYF
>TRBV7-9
CASSLLATSYEQYF
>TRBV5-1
CASSLGGYYEQYF
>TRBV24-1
CATSVEDTQYF
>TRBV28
CASSSPAAGLTETQYF
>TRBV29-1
CSVVTGSLLEQYF
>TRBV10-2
CASSPGTGGESKLFF
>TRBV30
CACRSDTQYF
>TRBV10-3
CAIGTGGSGANVLTF
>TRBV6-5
CASSYRDLNRETQYF
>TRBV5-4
CASSGRVEADTQYF